The T cell receptor beta chain under discussion was sequenced for a study of shared clonotypes between healthy human individuals. Assay: immunoSEQ multiplex PCR; the TCRdb copy retains only in-frame clones and omits some. This sample has 2 million to 2.5 million clones, with around 95% found just once. General study points: Only blood was sampled; tissue repertoires likely differ.

Regarding this clone: Its specificity is unknown.

This CDR3 is 17 amino acids long. Germline V gene sequence: CDR1 SGHRS, CDR2 YFSETQ. Trimming shortened V by 3 bases and J by 1 base, and 17 bases separated the two germline ends. The chain uses TRBV5-1 and TRBJ1-3; perhaps TRBD1 as D (5 bases). This TCR was recovered from a man between 18 and 35 years old in good health. Sequences were obtained from naive CD4+ T cells sorted from blood. The subset is: CD45RA+ positively selected. The CDR3 spells CASSSGGTAISGNTIYF. DNA of the CDR3: TGCGCCAGCAGCTCCGGGGGGACGGCCATTTCTGGAAACACCATATATTTT.